The 4 T cell receptor beta chains listed next were all sequenced from one sample in a study of T-cell memory formation after mild COVID-19. MiXCR was run by TCRdb on the 5' RACE reads, yielding one entry per CDR3 protein. The sample has 200,000 to 300,000 distinct CDR3 sequences, 7.5% to 10% seen once. The material sequenced was PBMCs or a T cell subset sorted from them (not recorded which). These receptors came from a man younger than 35 who had mild COVID-19 (a few samples of this study predate the infection). Cell type and time point are not known.

This clonotype appeared a few times. The chain employs TRBV20-1 and TRBJ2-7, with a possible D match to TRBD1 (5 bases). V was cut by 3 bases and J by 4 bases, with 10 bases left in between. The CDR3 has 12 amino acids. The germline gives CDR1 DFQATT, CDR2 SNEGSKA (reference sequence). The CDR3 protein is CSASRATYEQYF. Here the CDR3 DNA reads TGCAGTGCTAGCAGGGCAACTTACGAGCAGTACTTC.

The chain recombines TRBV12-3 or TRBV12-4 with TRBJ1-1; D ambiguous. CDR3 length equals 13 residues. V was shortened by 2 bases and J by 1 base, with 5 bases between the two germline ends. Written as DNA, the CDR3 is TGTGCCAGCAGTTTAATAGCGAACACTGAAGCTTTCTTT. The encoded protein is CASSLIANTEAFF.

The genes are TRBV9 and TRBJ2-7; TRBD2 matches at 7 bases. CDR3 length equals 14 residues. The V segment lost 3 bases and the J segment 6 bases; nucleotides outside the gene matches: 9. CDR1 and CDR2 from the germline V gene are SGDLS and YYNGEE. CDR3 loop: CASSGEGRRREQYF. CDR3 bases: TGTGCCAGCAGCGGGGAGGGGCGGCGTCGCGAGCAGTACTTC.

This chain joins TRBV5-4 and TRBJ2-6, with D possibly TRBD1 on 6 matching bases. The CDR3 has 15 amino acids. Germline-derived CDR1 and CDR2 are SGHNT and YYREEE (reference sequence). Trimming left V 4 bases short and J 5 bases short, with 13 bases between. The CDR3 coding sequence is TGTGCCAGCAGCCCCAGGGGTTCGCGGGCCAACGTCCTGACTTTC. As protein: CASSPRGSRANVLTF.